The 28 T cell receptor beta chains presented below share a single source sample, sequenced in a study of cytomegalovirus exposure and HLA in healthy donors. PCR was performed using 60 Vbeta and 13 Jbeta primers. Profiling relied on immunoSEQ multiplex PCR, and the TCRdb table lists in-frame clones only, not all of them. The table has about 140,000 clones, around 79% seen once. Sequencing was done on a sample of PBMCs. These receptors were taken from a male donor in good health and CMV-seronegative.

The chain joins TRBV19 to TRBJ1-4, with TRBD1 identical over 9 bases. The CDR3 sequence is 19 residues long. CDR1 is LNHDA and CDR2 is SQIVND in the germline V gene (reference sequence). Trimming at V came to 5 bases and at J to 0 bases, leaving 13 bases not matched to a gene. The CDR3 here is CASSLYRGRLYATNEKLFF. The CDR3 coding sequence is TGTGCCAGTAGTTTATACAGGGGGCGTCTCTATGCAACTAATGAAAAACTGTTTTTT.

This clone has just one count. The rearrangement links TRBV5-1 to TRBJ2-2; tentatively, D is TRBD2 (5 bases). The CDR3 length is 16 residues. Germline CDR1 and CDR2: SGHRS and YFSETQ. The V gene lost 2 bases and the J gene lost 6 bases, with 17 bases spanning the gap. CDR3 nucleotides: TGCGCCAGCAGCTTAGGATCGAGGGTCAAGGCCGGGGAGCTGTTTTTT. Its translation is CASSLGSRVKAGELFF.

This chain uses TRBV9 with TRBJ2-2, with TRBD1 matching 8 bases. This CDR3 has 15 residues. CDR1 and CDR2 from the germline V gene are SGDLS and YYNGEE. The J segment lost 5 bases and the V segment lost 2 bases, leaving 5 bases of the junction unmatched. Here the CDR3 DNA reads TGTGCCAGCAGCGTTAGGACAGGGAGGACCGGGGAGCTGTTTTTT. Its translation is CASSVRTGRTGELFF.

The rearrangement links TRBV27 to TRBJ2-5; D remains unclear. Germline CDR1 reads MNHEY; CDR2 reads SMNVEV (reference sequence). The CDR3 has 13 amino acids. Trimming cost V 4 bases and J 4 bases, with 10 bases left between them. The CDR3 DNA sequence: TGTGCCAGCAGTTCGAACAGTGGAGAGACCCAGTACTTC. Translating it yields CASSSNSGETQYF.

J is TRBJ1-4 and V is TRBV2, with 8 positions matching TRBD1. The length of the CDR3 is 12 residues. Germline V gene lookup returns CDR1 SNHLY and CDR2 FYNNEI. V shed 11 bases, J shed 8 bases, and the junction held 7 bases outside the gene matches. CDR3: CAGGQGIEKLFF. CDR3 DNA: TGTGCCGGCGGACAGGGTATCGAAAAACTGTTTTTT.

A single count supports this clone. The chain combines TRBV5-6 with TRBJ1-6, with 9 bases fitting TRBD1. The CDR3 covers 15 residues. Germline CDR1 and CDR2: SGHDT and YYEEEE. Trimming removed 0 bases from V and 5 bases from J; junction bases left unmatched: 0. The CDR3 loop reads CASSLGTGDNSPLHF. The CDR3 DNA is TGTGCCAGCAGCTTGGGGACAGGGGATAATTCACCCCTCCACTTT.

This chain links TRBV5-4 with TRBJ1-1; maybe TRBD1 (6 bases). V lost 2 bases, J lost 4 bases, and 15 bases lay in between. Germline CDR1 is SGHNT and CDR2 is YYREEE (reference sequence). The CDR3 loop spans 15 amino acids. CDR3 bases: TGTGCCAGCAGCTTACACAGGGCAGTAAGCACTGAAGCTTTCTTT. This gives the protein CASSLHRAVSTEAFF.

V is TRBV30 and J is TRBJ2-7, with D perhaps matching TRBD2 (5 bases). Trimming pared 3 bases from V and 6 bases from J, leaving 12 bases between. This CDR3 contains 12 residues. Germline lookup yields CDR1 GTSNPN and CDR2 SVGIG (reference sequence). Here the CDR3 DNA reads TGTGCCTGGAGCCGTCGGGGAGTCGAGCAGTACTTC. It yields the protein CAWSRRGVEQYF.

CDR3 bases: TGCGCCAGCAGCTTGGACAGGAGAAGCTCCTACGAGCAGTACTTC. Its translation: CASSLDRRSSYEQYF. The chain combines TRBV5-1 with TRBJ2-7, with TRBD1 as a possible D gene (5 bases). Trimming stripped 0 bases from V and 0 bases from J, with 10 bases between. The CDR3 runs to 15 residues. Germline V gives CDR1 SGHRS, CDR2 YFSETQ.

In DNA form, the CDR3 reads TGTGCCAGCAGCCCGACCGACTCCTCCTACAATGAGCAGTTCTTC. It translates to CASSPTDSSYNEQFF. The V call is TRBV9, the J call TRBJ2-1, with unresolved D. The CDR3 has 15 amino acids. From germline, CDR1 is SGDLS and CDR2 YYNGEE. The V end was cut by 4 bases, the J end by 0 bases, with 11 bases between.

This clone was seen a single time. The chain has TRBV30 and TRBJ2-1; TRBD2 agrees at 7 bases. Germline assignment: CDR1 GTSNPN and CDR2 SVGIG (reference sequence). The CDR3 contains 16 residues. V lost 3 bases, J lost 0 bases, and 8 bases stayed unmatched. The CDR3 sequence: CAWSGPSGLSYNEQFF. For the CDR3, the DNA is TGTGCCTGGAGCGGGCCTAGCGGTCTCTCCTACAATGAGCAGTTCTTC.

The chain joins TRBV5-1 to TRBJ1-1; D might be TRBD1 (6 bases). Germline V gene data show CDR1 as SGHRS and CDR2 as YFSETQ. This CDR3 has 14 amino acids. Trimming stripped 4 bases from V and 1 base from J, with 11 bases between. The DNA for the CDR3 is TGCGCCAGCAGCGGGCCAGGGGCGAACACTGAAGCTTTCTTT. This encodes CASSGPGANTEAFF.

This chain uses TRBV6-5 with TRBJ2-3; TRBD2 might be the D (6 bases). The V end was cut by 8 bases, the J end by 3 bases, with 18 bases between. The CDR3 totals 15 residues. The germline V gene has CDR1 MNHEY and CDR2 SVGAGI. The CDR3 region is CASFPGGALTDTQYF. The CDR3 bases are TGTGCCAGCTTTCCCGGCGGGGCTTTAACAGATACGCAGTATTTT.

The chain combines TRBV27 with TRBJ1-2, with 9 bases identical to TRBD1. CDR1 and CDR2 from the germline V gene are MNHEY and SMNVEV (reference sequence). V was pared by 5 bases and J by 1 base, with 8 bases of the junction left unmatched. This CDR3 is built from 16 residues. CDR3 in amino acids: CASSAGTGPFNYGYTF. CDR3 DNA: TGTGCCAGCAGTGCCGGGACAGGGCCTTTTAACTATGGCTACACCTTC.

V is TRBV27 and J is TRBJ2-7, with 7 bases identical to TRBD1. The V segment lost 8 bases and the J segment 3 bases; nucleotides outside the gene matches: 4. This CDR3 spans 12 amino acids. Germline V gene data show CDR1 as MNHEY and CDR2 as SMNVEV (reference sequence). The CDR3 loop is CASGDSRYEQYF. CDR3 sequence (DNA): TGTGCCAGCGGGGACAGCCGCTACGAGCAGTACTTC.

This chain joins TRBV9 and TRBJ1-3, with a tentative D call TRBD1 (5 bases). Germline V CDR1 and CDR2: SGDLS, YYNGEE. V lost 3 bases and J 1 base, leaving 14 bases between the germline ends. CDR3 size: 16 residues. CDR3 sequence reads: CASSALDSVSGNTIYF. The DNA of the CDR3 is TGTGCCAGCAGCGCCTTAGACAGCGTATCTGGAAACACCATATATTTT.

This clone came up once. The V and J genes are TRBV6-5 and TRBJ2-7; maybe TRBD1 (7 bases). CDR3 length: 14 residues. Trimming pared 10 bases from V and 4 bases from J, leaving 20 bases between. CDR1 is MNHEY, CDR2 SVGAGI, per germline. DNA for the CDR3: TGTGCCACCCGTCGTGACAGGGAGGTTTACGAGCAGTACTTC. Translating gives CATRRDREVYEQYF.

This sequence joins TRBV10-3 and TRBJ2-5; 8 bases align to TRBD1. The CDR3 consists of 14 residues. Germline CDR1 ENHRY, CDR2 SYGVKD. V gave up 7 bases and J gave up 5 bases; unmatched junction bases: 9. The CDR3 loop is CAINPRGLGETQYF. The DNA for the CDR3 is TGTGCCATCAACCCCAGGGGGCTGGGGGAGACCCAGTACTTC.

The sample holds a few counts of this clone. Written as DNA, the CDR3 is TGTGCCAGCAGCTTGGAGATAACTAGCGGGAGTATCCACGAGCAGTACTTC. It encodes CASSLEITSGSIHEQYF. The chain recombines TRBV5-4 with TRBJ2-7, with 11 bases matching TRBD2. J lost 5 bases, V lost 0 bases, and 10 bases had no gene match. This CDR3 contains 17 residues. Germline V gene data show CDR1 as SGHNT and CDR2 as YYREEE (reference sequence).

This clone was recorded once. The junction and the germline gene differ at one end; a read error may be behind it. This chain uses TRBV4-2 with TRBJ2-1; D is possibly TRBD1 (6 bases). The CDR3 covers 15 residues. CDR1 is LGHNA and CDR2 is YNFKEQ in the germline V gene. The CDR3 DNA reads TGTTCCAGCAGCCCAACCGGGACACAGTACAATGAGCAGTTCTTC. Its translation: CSSSPTGTQYNEQFF.

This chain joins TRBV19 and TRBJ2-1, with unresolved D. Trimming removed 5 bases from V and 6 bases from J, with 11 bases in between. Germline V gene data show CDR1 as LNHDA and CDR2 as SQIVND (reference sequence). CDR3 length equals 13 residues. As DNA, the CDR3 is TGTGCCAGTAGTGTAAGTCACATCAATGAGCAGTTCTTC. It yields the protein CASSVSHINEQFF.

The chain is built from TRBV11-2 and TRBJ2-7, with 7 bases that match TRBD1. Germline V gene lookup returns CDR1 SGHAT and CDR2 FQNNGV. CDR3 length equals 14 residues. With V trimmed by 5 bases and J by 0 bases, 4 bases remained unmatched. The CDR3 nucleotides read TGTGCCAGCAGCCCGGGGACAGACTCCTACGAGCAGTACTTC. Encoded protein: CASSPGTDSYEQYF. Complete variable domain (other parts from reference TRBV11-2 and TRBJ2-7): EAGVAQSPRYKIIEKRQSVAFWCNPISGHATLYWYQQILGQGPKLLIQFQNNGVVDDSQLPKDRFSAERLKGVDSTLKIQPAKLEDSAVYLCASSPGTDSYEQYFGPGTRLTVT.

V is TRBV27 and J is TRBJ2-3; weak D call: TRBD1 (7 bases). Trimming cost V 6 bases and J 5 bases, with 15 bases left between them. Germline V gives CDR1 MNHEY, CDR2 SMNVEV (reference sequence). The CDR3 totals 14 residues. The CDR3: CASSTQGEVDTQYF. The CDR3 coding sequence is TGTGCCAGCAGCACCCAGGGGGAGGTAGATACGCAGTATTTT.

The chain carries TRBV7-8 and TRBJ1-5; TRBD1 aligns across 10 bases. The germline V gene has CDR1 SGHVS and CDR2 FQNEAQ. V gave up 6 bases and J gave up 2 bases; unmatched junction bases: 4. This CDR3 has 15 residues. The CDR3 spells CASRATGGGNQPQHF. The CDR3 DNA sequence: TGTGCCAGCAGGGCGACAGGGGGCGGCAATCAGCCCCAGCATTTT.

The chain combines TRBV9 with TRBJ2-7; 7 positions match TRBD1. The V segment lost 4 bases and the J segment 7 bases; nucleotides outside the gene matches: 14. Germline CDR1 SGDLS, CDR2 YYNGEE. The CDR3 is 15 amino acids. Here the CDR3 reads CASSPRQGTTSEQYF. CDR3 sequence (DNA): TGTGCCAGCAGCCCCCGACAGGGAACTACGTCGGAGCAGTACTTC.

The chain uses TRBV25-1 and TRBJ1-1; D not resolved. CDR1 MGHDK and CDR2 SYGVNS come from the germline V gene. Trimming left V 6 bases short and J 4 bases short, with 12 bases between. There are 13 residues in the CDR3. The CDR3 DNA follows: TGTGCCAGCAGCGGGCTTCGGGGCACTGAAGCTTTCTTT. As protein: CASSGLRGTEAFF.

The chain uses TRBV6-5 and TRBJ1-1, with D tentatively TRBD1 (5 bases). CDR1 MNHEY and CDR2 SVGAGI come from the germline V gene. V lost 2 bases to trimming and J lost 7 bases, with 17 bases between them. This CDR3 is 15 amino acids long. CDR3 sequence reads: CASSYGLVPGDEAFF. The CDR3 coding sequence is TGTGCCAGCAGTTACGGGCTGGTCCCGGGGGATGAAGCTTTCTTT.

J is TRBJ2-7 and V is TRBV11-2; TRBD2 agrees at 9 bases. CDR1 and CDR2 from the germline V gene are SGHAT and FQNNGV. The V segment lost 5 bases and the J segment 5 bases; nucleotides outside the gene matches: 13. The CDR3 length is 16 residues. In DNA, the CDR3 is TGTGCCAGCAGCACCAATAGCGGGAGCAATCGCGACGAGCAGTACTTC. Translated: CASSTNSGSNRDEQYF.